These 24 T cell receptor beta chains share one sample of origin, sequenced in a study of CD8+CD57+ T cells in acquired aplastic anemia. According to the study, genomic DNA was the template for TCR beta VDJ and CDR3 profiling. TCRdb ran MiXCR on the reads and lists one entry per CDR3 protein. Among roughly 180,000 distinct CDR3 sequences listed, under 70% were seen once. The source material was sorted CD4+, CD8+, or CD8+CD57+ T cells (not recorded which) from PBMCs. Source of these receptors: a human donor with severe aplastic anemia or a healthy control (not recorded which).

This clonotype came up once. The J gene is TRBJ1-5, the V gene TRBV2; 7 positions match TRBD1. CDR3 length equals 16 residues. Germline values: CDR1 SNHLY, CDR2 FYNNEI. V lost 3 bases and J lost 11; bases outside the gene matches: 16. As DNA, the CDR3 is TGTGCCAGCAGTGAGGGGACAGAGCTTTACCAAGAGACCCAGCATTTT. Protein: CASSEGTELYQETQHF.

The rearrangement joins TRBV7-2 to TRBJ2-1; no clear D gene. The V and J ends lost 2 bases and 2 bases respectively, with 10 bases between them. CDR3 length: 15 amino acids. Germline-derived CDR1 and CDR2 are SGHTA and FQGNSA. Written as DNA, the CDR3 is TGTGCCAGCAGCTTATCACAAGGGCCCTACAATGAGCAGTTCTTC. Amino acids: CASSLSQGPYNEQFF.

This clonotype was recorded a few times. This chain uses TRBV24-1 with TRBJ1-5; no clear D. The germline CDR1 and CDR2 sequences are KGHDR and SFDVKD. This CDR3 is built from 12 residues. V was trimmed by 9 bases and J by 8 bases, leaving 13 bases between them. CDR3 protein: CATRSNEEPQHF. Here the CDR3 DNA reads TGTGCCACCCGTTCTAACGAAGAGCCCCAGCATTTT.

J is TRBJ2-1 and V is TRBV24-1; D unresolved. The germline V gene encodes CDR1 KGHDR and CDR2 SFDVKD. The CDR3 is 14 residues long. Trimming took 3 bases from V and 4 from J, leaving 9 bases between them. The CDR3 DNA is TGTGCCACCAGTGATGGGCAAAGATACAATGAGCAGTTCTTC. This gives the protein CATSDGQRYNEQFF.

This clonotype was detected many times. J is TRBJ1-2 and V is TRBV15; 7 bases are a match to TRBD1. CDR1 and CDR2 from the germline V gene are LNHNV and YYDKDF (reference sequence). Germline trimming cut 1 base from V and 2 bases from J; bases unmatched to any gene: 1. CDR3 length equals 14 residues. The DNA for the CDR3 is TGTGCCACCAGCAGAGCGGACAGGAACTATGGCTACACCTTC. Amino acids: CATSRADRNYGYTF.

V is TRBV7-2 and J is TRBJ2-7; a weak D match, TRBD2 (6 bases). This CDR3 has 14 amino acids. V was trimmed by 6 bases and J by 5 bases, leaving 17 bases between them. Germline CDR1 SGHTA, CDR2 FQGNSA. The CDR3 DNA reads as TGTGCCAGCAGATCCGGGGCGGGGAGGCACGAGCAGTACTTC. It is translated as CASRSGAGRHEQYF. Together with reference TRBV7-2 and TRBJ2-7, the CDR3 gives the full variable domain: GAGVSQSPSNKVTEKGKDVELRCDPISGHTALYWYRQSLGQGLEFLIYFQGNSAPDKSGLPSDRFSAERTGGSVSTLTIQRTQQEDSAVYLCASRSGAGRHEQYFGPGTRLTVT.

The chain couples TRBV20-1 to TRBJ1-3; D is unclear. V was trimmed by 7 bases and J by 0 bases, leaving 16 bases between them. The CDR3 is made up of 15 amino acids. The germline gives CDR1 DFQATT, CDR2 SNEGSKA (reference sequence). CDR3 nucleotides: TGCAGTGGCCCTGGGAGGCTGTGCTCTGGAAACACCATATATTTT. This encodes CSGPGRLCSGNTIYF.

V is TRBV7-3 and J is TRBJ2-1, with TRBD2 identical over 8 bases. Germline V gene data show CDR1 as SGHTA and CDR2 as FQGTGA. The CDR3 runs 17 residues. The V segment lost 1 base and the J segment 5 bases; nucleotides outside the gene matches: 10. The CDR3, as DNA: TGTGCCAGCAGCTTAAGGGGAGGTAGCGGGGACCACAATGAGCAGTTCTTC. The encoded protein is CASSLRGGSGDHNEQFF.

In its sample, this clonotype was seen a few times. The chain links TRBV6-9 to TRBJ1-6, with D hard to call. The V gene lost 1 base and the J gene lost 7 bases, with 11 bases spanning the gap. Germline values: CDR1 MNHGY, CDR2 SVAAGI. This CDR3 has 15 residues. CDR3 nucleotide sequence: TGTGCCAGCAGTTATTACGGCGAAACCAATTCACCCCTCCACTTT. It specifies CASSYYGETNSPLHF.

About this clonotype itself: The junction departs from the called germline gene at one end, perhaps through a read error. The chain joins TRBV20-1 to TRBJ2-7; D is possibly TRBD1 or TRBD2 (5 bases each). The length of the CDR3 is 15 residues. Germline assignment: CDR1 DFQATT and CDR2 SNEGSKA (reference sequence). The CDR3 nucleotides read TGCAGTGCTAGAGATCTGAGGGGTAGCTCCTACGGGCAGTACTTC. It specifies CSARDLRGSSYGQYF.

This clonotype showed up many times. This chain connects TRBV20-1 to TRBJ1-5; 7 bases match TRBD1. Germline CDR1 is DFQATT and CDR2 is SNEGSKA (reference sequence). The ends lost 1 base at V and 4 bases at J; junction bases unmatched: 10. CDR3 length: 16 amino acids. The CDR3 sequence is CSARGDRENVNQPQHF. DNA of the CDR3: TGCAGTGCTAGAGGCGACAGGGAGAACGTGAATCAGCCCCAGCATTTT.

The chain couples TRBV2 to TRBJ1-6; D is ambiguous. Trimming stripped 11 bases from V and 8 bases from J, with 16 bases between. CDR1 is SNHLY and CDR2 is FYNNEI in the germline V gene. The CDR3 runs 13 residues. The chain's CDR3 is CAPRKYGYSPLHF. Written as DNA, the CDR3 is TGTGCCCCTAGGAAATACGGTTATTCACCCCTCCACTTT.

The chain has TRBV7-8 and TRBJ1-6, with D perhaps TRBD1 (6 bases). With 1 base removed from V and 9 bases from J, the gap between germline ends came to 7 bases. Germline loops: CDR1 SGHVS, CDR2 FQNEAQ. CDR3 length equals 13 residues. This CDR3 is CASSLDRVSPLHF. CDR3 coding DNA: TGTGCCAGCAGCTTAGACAGGGTTTCACCCCTCCACTTT.

This clonotype was recorded at least ten times. The V call is TRBV29-1, the J call TRBJ1-1, with a possible D match to TRBD1 (5 bases). The CDR3 length is 12 residues. Germline CDR1 reads SQVTM; CDR2 reads ANQGSEA. V was shortened by 5 bases and J by 1 base, with 8 bases between the two germline ends. The CDR3 is CSVTTENTEAFF. The CDR3 bases are TGCAGCGTTACGACAGAGAACACTGAAGCTTTCTTT.

This clonotype was seen a single time. The rearrangement joins TRBV12-3 or TRBV12-4 to TRBJ1-1; D gene unclear. The V end lost 3 bases, the J end lost 1 base, and 12 bases lay between the germline ends. CDR3 length: 15 residues. The CDR3 reads CASSFPDGSNTEAFF. The CDR3 DNA reads TGTGCCAGCAGTTTCCCGGACGGTTCGAACACTGAAGCTTTCTTT.

The V call is TRBV29-1, the J call TRBJ2-7; 10 bases agree with TRBD1. There are 13 residues in the CDR3. V shed 7 bases, J shed 5 bases, and the junction held 8 bases outside the gene matches. The V gene's germline CDR1 is SQVTM and CDR2 ANQGSEA. CDR3 nucleotides: TGCAGCGCCGGTCGGGACAGGGGCCACGAGCAGTACTTC. Translated, it gives CSAGRDRGHEQYF.

The chain has TRBV7-2 and TRBJ1-2; 8 positions match TRBD1. CDR3 length: 15 amino acids. Unmatched junction bases numbered 8, after V lost 5 bases and J lost 3 bases. Per the germline V gene, CDR1 is SGHTA and CDR2 is FQGNSA. The CDR3 region is CASSPRGQGDYGYTF. The CDR3 region has the DNA TGTGCCAGCAGCCCTCGAGGACAGGGTGACTATGGCTACACCTTC.

The chain is built from TRBV9 and TRBJ2-7; 10 positions agree with TRBD2. This CDR3 has 14 amino acids. The trim removed 3 bases at V and 1 base at J, leaving 1 base unmatched. CDR1 and CDR2 from the germline V gene are SGDLS and YYNGEE. CDR3 loop: CASSEGLASYEQYF. CDR3 coding DNA: TGTGCCAGCAGCGAGGGACTAGCGTCCTACGAGCAGTACTTC. Using reference TRBV9 and TRBJ2-7 for the parts outside the CDR3, the full variable domain is DSGVTQTPKHLITATGQRVTLRCSPRSGDLSVYWYQQSLDQGLQFLIQYYNGEERAKGNILERFSAQQFPDLHSELNLSSLELGDSALYFCASSEGLASYEQYFGPGTRLTVT.

This sequence joins TRBV7-3 and TRBJ2-1; TRBD1 matches at 8 bases. The CDR3 has 16 residues. Germline CDR1 SGHTA, CDR2 FQGTGA. After removal of 5 bases from V and 5 bases from J, the junction contained 11 bases not matched to a gene. CDR3: CASSPPDRGANNEQFF. The CDR3 coding sequence is TGTGCCAGCAGCCCGCCCGACAGGGGCGCTAACAATGAGCAGTTCTTC.

The chain uses TRBV25-1 and TRBJ1-2; D not resolved. The CDR3 has 14 residues. V was cut by 2 bases and J by 7 bases, with 14 bases left in between. Germline V gene lookup returns CDR1 MGHDK and CDR2 SYGVNS. The CDR3 nucleotides read TGTGCCAGCAGTGAACCACGGACGACCAGTGGCTACACCTTC. Its translation: CASSEPRTTSGYTF.

The J gene is TRBJ2-7, the V gene TRBV6-6, with TRBD2 matching 7 bases. Germline-derived CDR1 and CDR2 are MNHNY and SVGAGI (reference sequence). The V gene end was trimmed by 5 bases and the J gene end by 0 bases; junction bases not matched to a gene: 7. The CDR3 is made up of 15 amino acids. CDR3 nucleotide sequence: TGTGCCAGCAGTGCCTCTAGCGGAATCTCCTACGAGCAGTACTTC. It specifies CASSASSGISYEQYF.

The chain carries TRBV7-9 and TRBJ2-7; 9 bases map to TRBD1. CDR1 and CDR2 from the germline V gene are SEHNR and FQNEAQ (reference sequence). Germline trimming cut 5 bases from V and 5 bases from J; bases unmatched to any gene: 7. CDR3 length equals 14 residues. The CDR3 loop is CASSLRDRADEQYF. Here the CDR3 DNA reads TGTGCCAGCAGCCTCCGGGACAGGGCCGACGAGCAGTACTTC.

The chain uses TRBV29-1 and TRBJ2-7; 8 positions match TRBD2. CDR1 SQVTM and CDR2 ANQGSEA come from the germline V gene. The CDR3 sequence is 15 residues long. Trimming removed 4 bases from V and 3 bases from J; junction bases left unmatched: 11. CDR3 sequence: CSVVLAGRGLYEQYF. The CDR3 nucleotides are TGCAGCGTTGTCTTAGCGGGGAGAGGGCTCTACGAGCAGTACTTC.

The V gene is TRBV7-9, the J gene TRBJ2-7; D remains ambiguous. CDR1 SEHNR and CDR2 FQNEAQ come from the germline V gene (reference sequence). Trimming removed 1 base from V and 6 bases from J, with 10 bases in between. This CDR3 is built from 13 residues. CDR3 nucleotide sequence: TGTGCCAGCAGCTTAGGACCAGGACGCGAGCAGTACTTC. Its translation is CASSLGPGREQYF.